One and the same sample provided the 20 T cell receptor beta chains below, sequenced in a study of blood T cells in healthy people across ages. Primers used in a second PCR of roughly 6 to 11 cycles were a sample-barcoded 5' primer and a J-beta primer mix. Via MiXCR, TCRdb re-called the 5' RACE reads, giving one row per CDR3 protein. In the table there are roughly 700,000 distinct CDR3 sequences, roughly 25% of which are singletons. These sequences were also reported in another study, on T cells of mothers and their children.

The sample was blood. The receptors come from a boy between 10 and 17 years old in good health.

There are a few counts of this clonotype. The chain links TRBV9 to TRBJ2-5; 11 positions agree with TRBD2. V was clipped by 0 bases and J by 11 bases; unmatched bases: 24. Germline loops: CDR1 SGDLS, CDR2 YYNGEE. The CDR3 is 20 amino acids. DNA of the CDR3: TGTGCCAGCAGCGTAGAGGTAAAACCGACGAGACTAGCGGGGCGTAGGGAGCAGTACTTC. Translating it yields CASSVEVKPTRLAGRREQYF.

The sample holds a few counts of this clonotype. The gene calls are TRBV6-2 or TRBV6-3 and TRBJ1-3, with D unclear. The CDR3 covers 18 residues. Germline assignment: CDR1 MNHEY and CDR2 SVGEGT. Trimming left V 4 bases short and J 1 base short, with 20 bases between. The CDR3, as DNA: TGTGCCAGCAGTTCCTTTCGTGGCCGCGAAAAATCTGGAAACACCATATATTTT. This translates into CASSSFRGREKSGNTIYF.

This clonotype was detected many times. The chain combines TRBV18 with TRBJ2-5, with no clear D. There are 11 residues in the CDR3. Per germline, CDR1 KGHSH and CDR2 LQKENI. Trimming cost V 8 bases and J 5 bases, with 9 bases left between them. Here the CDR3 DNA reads TGTGCCAGCAGTCCGGCGGAGACCCAGTACTTC. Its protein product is CASSPAETQYF.

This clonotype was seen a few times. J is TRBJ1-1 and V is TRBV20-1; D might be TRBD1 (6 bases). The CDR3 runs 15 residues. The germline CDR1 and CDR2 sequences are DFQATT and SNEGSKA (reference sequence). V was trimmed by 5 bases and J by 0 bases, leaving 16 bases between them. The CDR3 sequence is CSAPPSDRLNTEAFF. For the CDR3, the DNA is TGCAGTGCTCCTCCCTCTGACAGGCTGAACACTGAAGCTTTCTTT.

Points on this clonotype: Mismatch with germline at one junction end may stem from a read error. CDR3 amino acids: CASRGLAGGPDYDQYF. In nucleotides, the CDR3 is TGTGCCAGCAGAGGTCTAGCGGGAGGGCCAGACTACGACCAGTACTTC. The chain is built from TRBV11-2 and TRBJ2-7; TRBD2 agrees at 12 bases. Germline V gene lookup returns CDR1 SGHAT and CDR2 FQNNGV. The CDR3 spans 16 residues.

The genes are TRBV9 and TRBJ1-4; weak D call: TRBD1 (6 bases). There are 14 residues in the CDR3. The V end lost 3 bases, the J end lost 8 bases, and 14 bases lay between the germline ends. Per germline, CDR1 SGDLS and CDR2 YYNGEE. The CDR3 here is CASSDPNRAEKLFF. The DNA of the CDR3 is TGTGCCAGCAGCGACCCCAACAGGGCAGAAAAACTGTTTTTT.

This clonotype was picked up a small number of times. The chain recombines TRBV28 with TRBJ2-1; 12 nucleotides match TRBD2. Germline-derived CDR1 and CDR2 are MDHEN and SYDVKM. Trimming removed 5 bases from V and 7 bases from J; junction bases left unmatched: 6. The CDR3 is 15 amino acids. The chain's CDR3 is CASSISTSGSNEQFF. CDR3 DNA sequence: TGTGCCAGCAGTATCTCGACTAGCGGGAGTAATGAGCAGTTCTTC.

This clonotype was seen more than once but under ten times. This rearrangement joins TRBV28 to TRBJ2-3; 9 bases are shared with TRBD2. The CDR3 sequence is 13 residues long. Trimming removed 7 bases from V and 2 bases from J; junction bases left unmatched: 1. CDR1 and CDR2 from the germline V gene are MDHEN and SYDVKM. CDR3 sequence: CASKRGVTDTQYF. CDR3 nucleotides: TGTGCCAGCAAGCGGGGGGTCACAGATACGCAGTATTTT.

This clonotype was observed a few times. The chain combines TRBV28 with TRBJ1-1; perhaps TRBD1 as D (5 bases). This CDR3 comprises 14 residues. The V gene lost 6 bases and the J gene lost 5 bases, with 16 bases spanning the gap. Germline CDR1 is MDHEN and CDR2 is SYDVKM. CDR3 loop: CASRAGQGRTEAFF. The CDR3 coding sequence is TGTGCCAGCAGGGCCGGGCAGGGAAGGACTGAAGCTTTCTTT.

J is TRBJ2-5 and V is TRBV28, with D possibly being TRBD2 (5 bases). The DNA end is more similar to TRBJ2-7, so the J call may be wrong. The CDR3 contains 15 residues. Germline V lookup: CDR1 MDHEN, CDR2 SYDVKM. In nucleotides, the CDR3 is TGTGCCAGCAGCTCTGTGAGGACTGGGGTTTACGAGCAGTACTTC. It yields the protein CASSSVRTGVYEQYF.

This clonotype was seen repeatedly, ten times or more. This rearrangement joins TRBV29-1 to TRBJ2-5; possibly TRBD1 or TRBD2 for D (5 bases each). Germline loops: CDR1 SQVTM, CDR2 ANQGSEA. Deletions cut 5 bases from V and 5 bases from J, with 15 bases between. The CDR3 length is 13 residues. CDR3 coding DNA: TGCAGCGTTCGCCAGGGAGATTTGGAGACCCAGTACTTC. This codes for CSVRQGDLETQYF.

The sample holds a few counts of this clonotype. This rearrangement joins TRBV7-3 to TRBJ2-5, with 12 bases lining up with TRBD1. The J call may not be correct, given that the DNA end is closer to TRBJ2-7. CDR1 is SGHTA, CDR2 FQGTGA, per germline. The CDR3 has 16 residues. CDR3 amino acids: CASSHLGGQGAPEQYF. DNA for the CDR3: TGTGCCAGCAGTCACCTCGGGGGACAGGGGGCTCCCGAGCAGTACTTC.

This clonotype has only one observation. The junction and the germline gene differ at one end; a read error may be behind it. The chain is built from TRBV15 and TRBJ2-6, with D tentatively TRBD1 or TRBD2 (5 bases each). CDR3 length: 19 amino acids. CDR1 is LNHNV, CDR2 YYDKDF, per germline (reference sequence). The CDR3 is CATSRDWGTADSGDNVLTF. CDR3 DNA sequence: TGTGCCACCAGCAGAGATTGGGGGACGGCTGACTCTGGGGACAACGTCCTGACTTTC.

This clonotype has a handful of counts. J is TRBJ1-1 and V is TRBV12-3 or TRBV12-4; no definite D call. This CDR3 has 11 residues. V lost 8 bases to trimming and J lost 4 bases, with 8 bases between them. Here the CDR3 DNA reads TGTGCCAGCTGGGTTTTCACTGAAGCTTTCTTT. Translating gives CASWVFTEAFF.

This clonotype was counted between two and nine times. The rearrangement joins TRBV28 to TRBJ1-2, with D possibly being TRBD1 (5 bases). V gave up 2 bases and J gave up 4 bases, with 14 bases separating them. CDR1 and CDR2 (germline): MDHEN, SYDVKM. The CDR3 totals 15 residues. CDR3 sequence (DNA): TGTGCCAGCAGTTTAGGGCAGGGCTACATCTATGGCTACACCTTC. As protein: CASSLGQGYIYGYTF.

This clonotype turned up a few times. The CDR3 sequence is CASSLSGLVTVSNQPQHF. The CDR3 DNA sequence: TGTGCCAGCAGTTTATCCGGGCTAGTCACCGTTAGCAATCAGCCCCAGCATTTT. The genes are TRBV12-3 or TRBV12-4 and TRBJ1-5; D gene uncertain. Trimming removed 2 bases from V and 0 bases from J, with 17 bases in between. The CDR3 sequence is 18 residues long.

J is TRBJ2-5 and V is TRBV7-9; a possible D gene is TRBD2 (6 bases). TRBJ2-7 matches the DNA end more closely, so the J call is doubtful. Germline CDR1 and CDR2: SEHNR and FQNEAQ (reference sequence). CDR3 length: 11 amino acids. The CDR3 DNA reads TGTGCCAGCAGCTTGACTAGCGAGCAGTACTTC. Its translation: CASSLTSEQYF.

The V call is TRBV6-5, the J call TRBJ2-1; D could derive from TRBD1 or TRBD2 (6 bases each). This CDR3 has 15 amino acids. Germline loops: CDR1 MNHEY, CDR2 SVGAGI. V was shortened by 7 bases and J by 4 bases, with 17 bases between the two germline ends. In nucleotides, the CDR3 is TGTGCCAGCACCTATGGGGGGCCCCAGTACAATGAGCAGTTCTTC. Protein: CASTYGGPQYNEQFF.

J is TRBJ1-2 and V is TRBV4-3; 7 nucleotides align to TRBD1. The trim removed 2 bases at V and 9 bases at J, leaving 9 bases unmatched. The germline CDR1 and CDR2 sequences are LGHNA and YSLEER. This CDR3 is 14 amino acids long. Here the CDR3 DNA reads TGCGCCAGCAGCCAACTAGGACAGGAGAAGAGCTACACCTTC. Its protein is CASSQLGQEKSYTF.

The CDR3 sequence: CSAMPSGGPRDTQYF. CDR3 DNA sequence: TGCAGTGCCATGCCTAGCGGGGGGCCGAGAGATACGCAGTATTTT. The rearrangement joins TRBV20-1 to TRBJ2-3; TRBD2 aligns across 11 bases. Germline V gives CDR1 DFQATT, CDR2 SNEGSKA (reference sequence). The CDR3 totals 15 residues. The junction had 10 bases not matched to a gene; V was cut back by 6 bases and J by 5 bases.